Below are 20 T cell receptor beta chains sequenced from a single sample in a study of CD8 T cells in Susac syndrome. Random hexamers were used to reverse transcribe about 0.5 to 1 ug of RNA. One entry per CDR3 protein, called by TCRdb with MiXCR from the immunoSEQ multiplex PCR reads. The sample yields under 85,000 distinct CDR3 sequences, approximately 93% seen once. The sample comprised CD8+ T cells from PBMCs. Every receptor here comes from a human donor with Susac syndrome.

The rearrangement links TRBV6-2 or TRBV6-3 to TRBJ2-1, with D possibly TRBD2 on 6 matching bases. Trimming left V 5 bases short and J 4 bases short, with 9 bases between. Germline V gene data show CDR1 as MNHEY and CDR2 as SVGEGT. The CDR3 length is 13 residues. The CDR3 protein is CASSRLEYNEQFF. DNA for the CDR3: TGTGCCAGCAGTAGACTAGAGTACAATGAGCAGTTCTTC.

The J gene is TRBJ2-5, the V gene TRBV5-6; D not resolved. The CDR3 length is 12 residues. V was clipped by 5 bases and J by 1 base, with 6 bases between them. Germline V gene sequence: CDR1 SGHDT, CDR2 YYEEEE. The CDR3 sequence: CASSFGQETQYF. CDR3 nucleotides: TGTGCCAGCAGTTTCGGCCAAGAGACCCAGTACTTC.

This clonotype was recorded once. The chain employs TRBV4-1 and TRBJ1-1; 12 bases match TRBD1. Per the germline V gene, CDR1 is MGHRA and CDR2 is YSYEKL. The CDR3 runs to 16 residues. J lost 7 bases, V lost 1 base, and 7 bases had no gene match. CDR3 sequence (DNA): TGCGCCAGCAGCCAAGTGGGACAGGGGGCGGTGGTTGAAGCTTTCTTT. Amino acids: CASSQVGQGAVVEAFF.

The chain joins TRBV6-5 to TRBJ2-3, with D unresolved. The germline V gene has CDR1 MNHEY and CDR2 SVGAGI. The V end was cut by 1 base, the J end by 2 bases, with 16 bases between. The CDR3 covers 17 residues. The DNA of the CDR3 is TGTGCCAGCAGTTACTGGTCTATGGAGAGAAACACAGATACGCAGTATTTT. Translated: CASSYWSMERNTDTQYF.

This clonotype was picked up one time. Relative to the germline gene, one junction end is altered; a read error may explain this. The chain recombines TRBV14 with TRBJ2-5; D may correspond to TRBD1 or TRBD2 (5 bases each). This CDR3 has 14 residues. The V gene's germline CDR1 is SGHDN and CDR2 FVKESK. The CDR3: CASSRDLNQETQYF. In DNA form, the CDR3 reads TGTGCCAGCAGCCGGGACCTTAACCAGGAGACCCAGTACTTC.

V gene TRBV28 combines with J gene TRBJ1-1; D unresolved. The CDR3 totals 14 residues. Germline V gene lookup returns CDR1 MDHEN and CDR2 SYDVKM. Trimming took 5 bases from V and 6 from J, leaving 16 bases between them. CDR3 bases: TGTGCCAGCAGTCGATTCCCTGGGTCGGCTGAAGCTTTCTTT. Protein: CASSRFPGSAEAFF.

This chain uses TRBV27 with TRBJ2-2; perhaps TRBD2 as D (6 bases). Trimming left V 4 bases short and J 5 bases short, with 17 bases between. The CDR3 runs 16 residues. In germline, CDR1 is MNHEY, CDR2 SMNVEV (reference sequence). CDR3 DNA sequence: TGTGCCAGCAGTTCGGTAACACGGGAGAGGACCGGGGAGCTGTTTTTT. It yields the protein CASSSVTRERTGELFF.

This clonotype appeared a few times. The J gene is TRBJ2-1, the V gene TRBV5-1, with D perhaps matching TRBD1 or TRBD2 (5 bases each). V shed 4 bases and J shed 3 bases, with 17 bases lying between them. This CDR3 has 16 amino acids. In germline, CDR1 is SGHRS, CDR2 YFSETQ. In DNA, the CDR3 is TGCGCCAGCAGCGACGGGGACCCTACTATCTACAATGAGCAGTTCTTC. Protein sequence: CASSDGDPTIYNEQFF. The entire variable domain, with the rest obtained from reference TRBV5-1 and TRBJ2-1, is as follows: KAGVTQTPRYLIKTRGQQVTLSCSPISGHRSVSWYQQTPGQGLQFLFEYFSETQRNKGNFPGRFSGRQFSNSRSEMNVSTLELGDSALYLCASSDGDPTIYNEQFFGPGTRLTVL.

The gene calls are TRBV5-6 and TRBJ2-5, with 14 bases fitting TRBD2. The CDR3 spans 17 residues. V trimming: 3 bases; J trimming: 5 bases; junction bases outside the gene matches: 9. Germline CDR1 reads SGHDT; CDR2 reads YYEEEE. The CDR3 coding sequence is TGTGCCAGCAGCTATTGGACTAGCGGGGGGCGTGGGGAGACCCAGTACTTC. This encodes CASSYWTSGGRGETQYF.

This clonotype was detected only once. The CDR3 loop is CAWPRPPPGLAGDSLRNEQFF. The CDR3 nucleotides are TGTGCCTGGCCACGTCCTCCTCCGGGACTAGCGGGAGATTCCCTTAGGAATGAGCAGTTCTTC. V gene TRBV30 combines with J gene TRBJ2-1; TRBD2 agrees at 14 bases. The trim removed 5 bases at V and 7 bases at J, leaving 25 bases unmatched. Germline V gives CDR1 GTSNPN, CDR2 SVGIG (reference sequence). The CDR3 has 21 amino acids.

Written as DNA, the CDR3 is TGCAGTGCTAGAGCCCTCGACAGGTTCCATGAAAAACTGTTTTTT. Its protein is CSARALDRFHEKLFF. The V call is TRBV20-1, the J call TRBJ1-4, with a weak D call TRBD1 (6 bases). Germline V gene sequence: CDR1 DFQATT, CDR2 SNEGSKA (reference sequence). CDR3 length: 15 amino acids. V was cut by 1 base and J by 6 bases, with 15 bases left in between.

The chain has TRBV27 and TRBJ2-5, with D tentatively TRBD1 (8 bases). V lost 5 bases and J 10 bases, leaving 20 bases between the germline ends. CDR1 is MNHEY, CDR2 SMNVEV, per germline (reference sequence). The CDR3 consists of 14 residues. The CDR3 region is CASSQDRGGRNQYF. CDR3 DNA: TGTGCCAGCAGTCAAGACAGGGGAGGGAGGAACCAGTACTTC.

This chain links TRBV30 with TRBJ1-5; D is unclear. Germline V CDR1 and CDR2: GTSNPN, SVGIG (reference sequence). The CDR3 length is 15 residues. V was shortened by 0 bases and J by 3 bases, with 12 bases between the two germline ends. In DNA form, the CDR3 reads TGTGCCTGGAGTGTAGGGTCGCGCTCCAATCAGCCCCAGCATTTT. Translation: CAWSVGSRSNQPQHF.

The chain is built from TRBV12-3 or TRBV12-4 and TRBJ1-6, with 10 bases identical to TRBD1. The CDR3 runs 16 residues. The J segment lost 7 bases and the V segment lost 6 bases, leaving 9 bases of the junction unmatched. Written as DNA, the CDR3 is TGTGCCAGCAGCCGGACAGGGGGTACTGTAAATTCACCCCTCCACTTT. Translated: CASSRTGGTVNSPLHF.

This clonotype has only one observation. The chain couples TRBV6-5 to TRBJ1-6, with 9 positions matching TRBD1. The CDR3 is 20 residues long. Germline CDR1 MNHEY, CDR2 SVGAGI. The V and J ends lost 5 bases and 0 bases, in that order; junction bases with no gene match: 14. Here the CDR3 reads CASSHPGGTGSLSYNSPLHF. In DNA, the CDR3 is TGTGCCAGCAGTCACCCCGGTGGGACAGGGTCCCTCTCCTATAATTCACCCCTCCACTTT.

The chain combines TRBV4-2 with TRBJ1-5, with 8 nucleotides matching TRBD1. The CDR3 is made up of 15 amino acids. V lost 4 bases, J lost 4 bases, and 6 bases stayed unmatched. Germline CDR1 LGHNA, CDR2 YNFKEQ. The CDR3 DNA follows: TGTGCCAGCAGCCCTGGACAGGGCTTTAATCAGCCCCAGCATTTT. It is translated as CASSPGQGFNQPQHF.

This clonotype was seen a single time. J is TRBJ2-7 and V is TRBV11-2; 7 bases are a match to TRBD1. CDR3 length equals 13 residues. The V and J ends lost 5 bases and 5 bases, in that order; junction bases with no gene match: 6. Germline-derived CDR1 and CDR2 are SGHAT and FQNNGV. The CDR3 region is CASSIDRAHEQYF. In DNA, the CDR3 is TGTGCCAGCAGCATCGACAGGGCCCACGAGCAGTACTTC.

V and J are TRBV7-9 and TRBJ2-5; 7 nucleotides line up with TRBD1. CDR1 is SEHNR, CDR2 FQNEAQ, per germline (reference sequence). J lost 2 bases, V lost 5 bases, and 8 bases had no gene match. The CDR3 is 15 residues long. CDR3 in amino acids: CASSPFRDSQETQYF. The CDR3 region has the DNA TGTGCCAGCAGCCCATTCCGGGACAGTCAAGAGACCCAGTACTTC. Variable domain in full (rest from reference TRBV7-9 and TRBJ2-5): DTGVSQNPRHKITKRGQNVTFRCDPISEHNRLYWYRQTLGQGPEFLTYFQNEAQLEKSRLLSDRFSAERPKGSFSTLEIQRTEQGDSAMYLCASSPFRDSQETQYFGPGTRLLVL.

This clonotype has just one count. The chain links TRBV7-2 to TRBJ2-5; 10 bases align to TRBD1. The V and J ends lost 5 bases and 7 bases, in that order; junction bases with no gene match: 16. The CDR3 spans 17 residues. Germline CDR1 and CDR2: SGHTA and FQGNSA. CDR3 residues: CASSVGTGVISGVTQYF. The CDR3 DNA follows: TGTGCCAGCAGCGTCGGGACAGGGGTTATTTCGGGTGTGACCCAGTACTTC.

The rearrangement links TRBV15 to TRBJ2-2; possible D gene TRBD1, 5 bases. Germline CDR1 LNHNV, CDR2 YYDKDF (reference sequence). This CDR3 is 16 amino acids long. Between the trimmed V and J ends, which lost 8 bases and 4 bases, there was a span of 20 bases. CDR3 sequence (DNA): TGTGCCACCCAGGACACCAAAGGGCGGCGCACCGGGGAGCTGTTTTTT. It codes for CATQDTKGRRTGELFF.